This is a list of T cell receptor beta chains from one sample in a study of blood T cells in healthy people across ages. MiXCR, applied by TCRdb to the 5' RACE reads, yields one record per CDR3 protein. This repertoire shows over 1,500,000 distinct CDR3 sequences, 40% to 55% found once; its top ten account for around 2.1%. Material: blood. The receptors originated from a woman between 40 and 55 years old in good health. The CDR3 runs from the conserved cysteine through the conserved F or W. A D gene is named only where the DNA matches it firmly. A row's size may be missing; if present it is once, few, many or a size class.

TRBJ2-3,TRBD1,few,TRBV25-1,CASSEWSGGTDTQYF,TGTGCCAGCAGTGAATGGTCAGGGGGTACAGATACGCAGTATTTT
TRBJ2-7,TRBD2,few,TRBV7-9,CASSPRAGTSGEYEQYF,TGTGCCAGCAGCCCAAGAGCCGGGACTAGCGGGGAGTACGAGCAGTACTTC
TRBJ2-3,-,-,TRBV6-5,CASGPIAGGPPDTQYF,TGTGCCAGCGGACCTATAGCAGGGGGGCCCCCAGATACGCAGTATTTT
TRBJ2-3,-,-,TRBV6-2/TRBV6-3,CASSYHPTGGGSTDTQYF,TGTGCCAGCAGTTACCACCCCACAGGGGGAGGGTCCACAGATACGCAGTATTTT
TRBJ2-7,TRBD1,-,TRBV11-1,CASSAYPGQRYEQYF,TGTGCCAGCAGCGCATACCCGGGACAGAGATACGAGCAGTACTTC
TRBJ2-5,TRBD2,-,TRBV24-1,CATSDRTSGQQETQYF,TGTGCCACCAGTGATCGGACTAGCGGACAACAAGAGACCCAGTACTTC
TRBJ1-1,-,-,TRBV20-1,CSALGQSYTEAFF,TGCAGTGCTCTTGGACAGAGTTATACTGAAGCTTTCTTT
TRBJ2-1,-,once,TRBV6-2/TRBV6-3,CASSYNSGLPLYNEQFF,TGTGCCAGCAGTTATAATTCGGGGCTTCCCCTCTACAATGAGCAGTTCTTC
TRBJ2-1,-,-,TRBV6-2/TRBV6-3,CASSTEAYNEQFF,TGTGCCAGCAGCACAGAGGCCTACAATGAGCAGTTCTTC
TRBJ1-4,-,-,TRBV7-2,CASSLVMLGEKLFF,TGTGCCAGCAGCTTAGTTATGTTAGGTGAAAAACTGTTTTTT
TRBJ2-3,-,-,TRBV10-3,CAIRDSEGADTQYF,TGTGCCATCCGTGATTCTGAGGGGGCAGATACGCAGTATTTT
TRBJ1-2,-,many,TRBV5-1,CASSLGDYGYTF,TGTGCCAGCAGCTTGGGGGACTATGGCTACACCTTC
TRBJ2-7,-,-,TRBV10-1,CASSEGLGQYF,TGCGCCAGCAGTGAGGGGCTCGGGCAGTACTTC
TRBJ2-3,-,-,TRBV20-1,CSALRTDTQYF,TGCAGTGCTCTCAGAACAGATACGCAGTATTTT
TRBJ1-2,-,-,TRBV20-1,CSARYGDWHGYTF,TGCAGTGCTAGATATGGCGATTGGCATGGCTACACCTTC
TRBJ2-7,-,-,TRBV29-1,CSVEGLGGPEQYF,TGCAGCGTTGAAGGATTAGGGGGGCCCGAGCAGTACTTC
TRBJ1-6,-,-,TRBV7-2,CASSSTGQSNSPLHF,TGTGCCAGCAGCTCGACAGGACAAAGTAATTCACCCCTCCACTTT
TRBJ2-1,-,-,TRBV10-2,CASSAALPHDEQFF,TGCGCCAGCAGTGCTGCTTTACCGCACGATGAGCAGTTCTTC
TRBJ2-5,-,-,TRBV5-1,CASSVDSPSSNEQYF,TGCGCCAGCAGCGTAGACTCACCTTCATCCAATGAGCAGTACTTC
TRBJ2-7,TRBD2,once,TRBV6-1,CAIQSRGVPLEQYF,TGTGCCATTCAGTCCCGGGGGGTCCCTCTCGAGCAGTACTTC
TRBJ2-7,-,-,TRBV20-1,CSARTALYEQYF,TGCAGTGCCCGGACGGCCCTCTACGAGCAGTACTTC
TRBJ1-2,-,-,TRBV7-2,CASSLAQTGYGYTF,TGTGCCAGCAGCTTAGCCCAAACGGGCTATGGCTACACCTTC
TRBJ1-2,-,-,TRBV29-1,CSVVYGAVGYTF,TGCAGCGTTGTATATGGGGCGGTTGGCTACACCTTC
TRBJ1-2,TRBD1,-,TRBV9,CASSPSDRRNYGYTF,TGTGCCAGCAGCCCCTCGGACAGGAGAAACTATGGCTACACCTTC
TRBJ2-1,-,few,TRBV11-3,CASSLDLRGGAEQFF,TGTGCCAGCAGCTTAGATCTTCGTGGAGGTGCTGAGCAGTTCTTC
TRBJ1-5,TRBD1,-,TRBV20-1,CSARAPIGQDSSNQPQHF,TGCAGTGCTAGAGCCCCCATTGGACAGGATTCTAGCAATCAGCCCCAGCATTTT
TRBJ2-1,-,-,TRBV20-1,CSADDEQFF,TGCAGTGCTGACGATGAGCAGTTCTTC
TRBJ1-1,TRBD1,-,TRBV7-2,CASSKTGRNTEAFF,TGTGCCAGCAGCAAGACAGGGCGGAACACTGAAGCTTTCTTT
TRBJ2-3,-,-,TRBV9,CASATITDTQYF,TGTGCCAGCGCGACGATCACAGATACGCAGTATTTT
TRBJ2-7,-,-,TRBV7-8,CASSFRAYLGEQYF,TGTGCCAGCAGCTTTCGGGCCTACCTGGGCGAGCAGTACTTC
TRBJ2-1,TRBD2,-,TRBV11-1,CASSLGGLAGAYNKQFF,TGTGCCAGCAGCTTAGGGGGACTAGCGGGGGCATACAATAAGCAGTTCTTC
TRBJ2-3,TRBD1,-,TRBV9,CASSVAVGGMYTQYF,TGTGCCAGCAGCGTAGCGGTAGGGGGCATGTATACGCAGTATTTT
TRBJ2-1,TRBD1,-,TRBV5-1,CASSQRQGLTHNEQFF,TGCGCCAGCAGCCAAAGACAGGGGCTAACGCACAATGAGCAGTTCTTC
TRBJ1-2,-,-,TRBV25-1,CASSTGPGYTF,TGTGCCAGCAGTACGGGGCCTGGCTACACCTTC
TRBJ2-1,-,few,TRBV7-9,CASSLVSTEQFF,TGTGCCAGCAGCTTAGTCTCAACGGAGCAGTTCTTC
TRBJ2-1,-,few,TRBV7-8,CASSLGPYRNEQFF,TGTGCCAGCAGCTTAGGCCCTTACCGGAATGAGCAGTTCTTC
TRBJ1-6,-,once,TRBV20-1,CSASGQLNSPLHF,TGCAGTGCTAGTGGACAGTTGAATTCACCCCTCCACTTT
TRBJ2-4,-,once,TRBV6-6,CASSSEVPYKQYF,TGTGCCAGCAGTAGCGAAGTTCCCTACAAGCAGTACTTC
TRBJ2-7,TRBD1,-,TRBV28,CASSRTGTGFHEQYF,TGTGCCAGCAGTCGCACCGGGACAGGGTTCCACGAGCAGTACTTC
TRBJ1-2,-,-,TRBV6-1,CASRGGGMNYGYTF,TGTGCCAGCAGAGGAGGCGGGATGAACTATGGCTACACCTTC
TRBJ2-1,TRBD2,-,TRBV5-1,CASSLAPAGTYNEQFF,TGCGCCAGCAGCTTGGCCCCAGCGGGGACCTACAATGAGCAGTTCTTC
TRBJ2-5,TRBD1,-,TRBV15,CATSDTGALGETQYF,TGTGCCACCAGCGACACAGGGGCTTTGGGAGAGACCCAGTACTTC